This entry lists 10 T cell receptor beta chains sequenced from one sample in a study of T cells and copy number aberrations in small-cell lung cancer. Clones were read by immunoSEQ multiplex PCR, and TCRdb kept only the in-frame ones, dropping some. The sample records about 7,500 clones, about four fifths being singletons. The specimen sequenced was normal tissue next to the tumor. The source is a woman aged 45-65 years with small cell lung cancer.

The chain is built from TRBV27 and TRBJ2-7, with D perhaps matching TRBD1 or TRBD2 (6 bases each). The CDR3 consists of 14 residues. Deletions cut 3 bases from V and 3 bases from J, with 12 bases between. Per germline, CDR1 MNHEY and CDR2 SMNVEV (reference sequence). Here the CDR3 DNA reads TGTGCCAGCAGTTTTTTGCGGGACAACTACGAGCAGTACTTC. As protein: CASSFLRDNYEQYF.

This clone was seen once. This chain joins TRBV25-1 and TRBJ1-1; a weak D match, TRBD1 (5 bases). Trimming pared 4 bases from V and 11 bases from J, leaving 17 bases between. There are 13 residues in the CDR3. Germline CDR1 is MGHDK and CDR2 is SYGVNS. CDR3 bases: TGTGCCAGCAGTGTTTCCACAGGTAGTGTGGCTTTCTTT. Its translation: CASSVSTGSVAFF.

The rearrangement uses TRBV2 and TRBJ2-7, with 12 bases lining up with TRBD2. The CDR3 spans 16 residues. Germline CDR1 and CDR2: SNHLY and FYNNEI. With V trimmed by 6 bases and J by 0 bases, 6 bases remained unmatched. DNA of the CDR3: TGTGCCAGCAGACCGAGGACTAGCGGGATCTCCTACGAGCAGTACTTC. Protein sequence: CASRPRTSGISYEQYF.

The chain couples TRBV19 to TRBJ1-1, with unresolved D. CDR3 length equals 13 residues. Trimming pared 5 bases from V and 1 base from J, leaving 8 bases between. Germline CDR1 and CDR2: LNHDA and SQIVND (reference sequence). CDR3: CASSFTKNTEAFF. The CDR3 region has the DNA TGTGCCAGTAGTTTTACGAAGAACACTGAAGCTTTCTTT.

The V call is TRBV5-6, the J call TRBJ2-1; D gene unclear. Germline CDR1 and CDR2: SGHDT and YYEEEE. CDR3 length: 15 amino acids. V was cut by 2 bases and J by 9 bases, with 18 bases left in between. CDR3 amino acids: CASSFSLDGAGEQFF. The CDR3 region has the DNA TGTGCCAGCAGCTTTTCCCTAGACGGAGCAGGTGAGCAGTTCTTC.

The chain links TRBV19 to TRBJ2-7, with 10 bases aligning to TRBD2. V was clipped by 5 bases and J by 3 bases; unmatched bases: 10. CDR1 is LNHDA, CDR2 SQIVND, per germline (reference sequence). This CDR3 comprises 16 residues. In DNA, the CDR3 is TGTGCCAGTAGTCCTGAAAGCGGGAGGGCCTACTACGAGCAGTACTTC. Translating gives CASSPESGRAYYEQYF. The whole variable domain, remainder taken from reference TRBV19 and TRBJ2-7, is DGGITQSPKYLFRKEGQNVTLSCEQNLNHDAMYWYRQDPGQGLRLIYYSQIVNDFQKGDIAEGYSVSREKKESFPLTVTSAQKNPTAFYLCASSPESGRAYYEQYFGPGTRLTVT.

The chain couples TRBV7-3 to TRBJ2-6; perhaps TRBD2 as D (5 bases). Trimming removed 8 bases at V and 3 bases at J, with 11 bases between. Germline assignment: CDR1 SGHTA and CDR2 FQGTGA. This CDR3 has 14 residues. CDR3 amino acids: CASSSSDGANVLTF. The CDR3 DNA sequence: TGTGCCAGCTCAAGTAGCGATGGGGCCAACGTCCTGACTTTC.

Concerning this clone itself: This clone may be a read error of a much larger clone one base away. The genes are TRBV7-6 and TRBJ2-1; maybe TRBD1 (7 bases). CDR1 is SGHVS and CDR2 is FNYEAQ in the germline V gene. V lost 3 bases and J 7 bases, leaving 19 bases between the germline ends. The CDR3 is made up of 16 amino acids. The CDR3 DNA reads as TGTGCCAGCAGCTTCATCACAGGGGATGGGACTAATGAGCAGTTCTTC. Protein product: CASSFITGDGTNEQFF.

CDR3 sequence: CASSWTGGAEAFF. The CDR3 DNA reads TGTGCCAGCAGTTGGACAGGGGGTGCTGAAGCTTTCTTT. The J gene is TRBJ1-1, the V gene TRBV7-2; 10 bases are a match to TRBD1. J was trimmed by 6 bases and V by 6 bases; bases with no gene match: 4. Germline CDR1 is SGHTA and CDR2 is FQGNSA. The CDR3 extends over 13 amino acids.

The rearrangement links TRBV29-1 to TRBJ2-5; 7 bases are a match to TRBD2. In germline, CDR1 is SQVTM, CDR2 ANQGSEA. The V and J ends lost 7 bases and 5 bases, in that order; junction bases with no gene match: 16. The CDR3 totals 15 residues. CDR3 sequence (DNA): TGCAGCGCCCGACTAGCCCGACTCCGTGGGGAGACCCAGTACTTC. Protein product: CSARLARLRGETQYF.